The 22 T cell receptor beta chains reported below all come from one sample, sequenced in a study of T cell responses to AZD1222 COVID-19 vaccine. The data were produced by immunoSEQ multiplex PCR, yet TCRdb's version contains in-frame clones alone and is incomplete. In the table there are about 78,000 clones, around nine tenths of which are singletons. The sample here was peripheral blood, taken 28 days after the second AZD1222 dose. The receptor source for this set is an adult who received the AZD1222 COVID-19 vaccine.

V is TRBV11-3 and J is TRBJ2-1, with 9 bases lining up with TRBD2. Germline-derived CDR1 and CDR2 are SGHNT and YENEEA. The CDR3 has 15 residues. The trim removed 5 bases at V and 3 bases at J, leaving 5 bases unmatched. The CDR3 here is CASSPKTSGYNEQFF. CDR3 in DNA: TGTGCCAGCAGCCCTAAGACTAGCGGCTACAATGAGCAGTTCTTC.

The chain is built from TRBV2 and TRBJ1-2; TRBD1 is a possible D gene (5 bases). The CDR3 runs 14 residues. V was clipped by 5 bases and J by 5 bases, with 15 bases between them. The germline gives CDR1 SNHLY, CDR2 FYNNEI. The CDR3 is CASSLGGNAYGYTF. CDR3 coding DNA: TGTGCCAGCAGTTTGGGGGGGAACGCGTATGGCTACACCTTC.

The rearrangement joins TRBV2 to TRBJ1-2; weak D call: TRBD1 (6 bases). The germline V gene has CDR1 SNHLY and CDR2 FYNNEI. The germline V and J ends were trimmed by 6 bases and 3 bases, with 8 bases remaining between them. The CDR3 totals 12 residues. CDR3 in DNA: TGTGCCAGCAGACGACAGGACTATGGCTACACCTTC. Protein sequence: CASRRQDYGYTF.

A few counts support this clone. CDR3 DNA sequence: TGTGCCAGCAGCGTAGCGTCAGGGAATGGAAACACCATATATTTT. Translation gives CASSVASGNGNTIYF. The chain has TRBV9 and TRBJ1-3, with D perhaps matching TRBD1 (5 bases). This CDR3 is built from 15 residues. The V end was cut by 0 bases, the J end by 3 bases, with 10 bases between. Germline V lookup: CDR1 SGDLS, CDR2 YYNGEE.

The chain is built from TRBV7-9 and TRBJ2-2; tentative D call: TRBD1 (7 bases). The V gene's germline CDR1 is SEHNR and CDR2 FQNEAQ (reference sequence). V gave up 5 bases and J gave up 6 bases, with 13 bases separating them. The CDR3 runs to 14 residues. The CDR3 spells CASSKEGAAGELFF. The CDR3 region has the DNA TGTGCCAGCAGCAAGGAGGGGGCCGCCGGGGAGCTGTTTTTT.

The chain carries TRBV25-1 and TRBJ2-5; TRBD1 agrees at 9 bases. The germline V gene encodes CDR1 MGHDK and CDR2 SYGVNS. V gave up 4 bases and J gave up 3 bases; unmatched junction bases: 3. The CDR3 has 14 residues. This CDR3 reads CASSVTGGEETQYF. The CDR3 DNA reads as TGTGCCAGCAGTGTGACAGGGGGAGAAGAGACCCAGTACTTC.

V is TRBV6-5 and J is TRBJ1-2, with D hard to call. Germline V gives CDR1 MNHEY, CDR2 SVGAGI. The CDR3 contains 12 residues. The germline V and J ends were trimmed by 7 bases and 2 bases, with 8 bases remaining between them. CDR3 sequence: CASMGLNYGYTF. CDR3 sequence (DNA): TGTGCCAGCATGGGCCTCAACTATGGCTACACCTTC.

The chain recombines TRBV21-1 with TRBJ1-2; TRBD1, the table's D call, lacks a check against the DNA. TRBV21-1 is shown as a pseudogene. The CDR3 is 19 amino acids. In DNA form, the CDR3 reads TGTGCCAGCAGCAAAGGGCTCTCTAGGGGCAGAACCGTATGGTATGGCTACACCTTC. Translation: CASSKGLSRGRTVWYGYTF.

This clone has a handful of counts. The J gene is TRBJ1-4, the V gene TRBV19; the D is unclear. The V gene's germline CDR1 is LNHDA and CDR2 SQIVND (reference sequence). The V end lost 8 bases, the J end lost 6 bases, and 16 bases lay between the germline ends. This CDR3 spans 14 amino acids. The CDR3, as DNA: TGTGCCAGTTCCCTCGCCGGGGAGGATGAAAAACTGTTTTTT. It is translated as CASSLAGEDEKLFF.

Notes on this clone: The same CDR3 arises from other DNA sequences in this sample as well. The CDR3 bases are TGTGCCAGCAGCTTAGGGGCAGGGTCGAGCGAGCAGTACTTC. Translated, it gives CASSLGAGSSEQYF. This chain joins TRBV11-3 and TRBJ2-7; the D gene is possibly TRBD1 (5 bases). The germline V gene encodes CDR1 SGHNT and CDR2 YENEEA. Trimming removed 1 base from V and 6 bases from J, with 13 bases in between. This CDR3 is 14 amino acids long.

This clone showed up just a few times. The V gene is TRBV5-8, the J gene TRBJ1-2, with D possibly TRBD1 on 6 matching bases. This CDR3 spans 15 amino acids. Trimming removed 3 bases at V and 5 bases at J, with 17 bases between. Germline V gene lookup returns CDR1 SGHTS and CDR2 YDEGEE. For the CDR3, the DNA is TGTGCCAGCAGCTACAAGACAGGATATAAGTATGGCTACACCTTC. Translated, it gives CASSYKTGYKYGYTF.

This clone was detected once. V and J are TRBV19 and TRBJ2-2; TRBD1 agrees at 9 bases. J was trimmed by 4 bases and V by 6 bases; bases with no gene match: 6. The CDR3 is 15 amino acids. CDR1 is LNHDA and CDR2 is SQIVND in the germline V gene (reference sequence). The CDR3 DNA sequence: TGTGCCAGTAGAGAGGGACAGGGCCCCACCGGGGAGCTGTTTTTT. This translates into CASREGQGPTGELFF.

V usage is TRBV10-3 and J usage is TRBJ1-5; D remains unclear. Germline values: CDR1 ENHRY, CDR2 SYGVKD. The length of the CDR3 is 13 residues. V lost 8 bases, J lost 5 bases, and 13 bases lay in between. The CDR3 protein is CAISESGYQPQHF. CDR3 nucleotide sequence: TGTGCCATCTCCGAATCTGGTTATCAGCCCCAGCATTTT.

The rearrangement uses TRBV7-9 and TRBJ1-2, with D perhaps TRBD1 (5 bases). V lost 5 bases and J 4 bases, leaving 8 bases between the germline ends. The V gene's germline CDR1 is SEHNR and CDR2 FQNEAQ (reference sequence). The CDR3 has 12 amino acids. The CDR3 protein is CASSTDTYGYTF. CDR3 DNA sequence: TGTGCCAGCAGCACGGACACCTATGGCTACACCTTC.

The rearrangement uses TRBV29-1 and TRBJ1-2; D is possibly TRBD1 (6 bases). The V gene lost 2 bases and the J gene lost 12 bases, with 19 bases spanning the gap. CDR3 length: 13 residues. Germline values: CDR1 SQVTM, CDR2 ANQGSEA. DNA of the CDR3: TGCAGCGTTGAAAGGAGGGACACCCTTGAAAACACCTTC. Amino acid sequence: CSVERRDTLENTF. Filled out from reference TRBV29-1 and TRBJ1-2, the complete variable domain reads SAVISQKPSRDICQRGTSLTIQCQVDSQVTMMFWYRQQPGQSLTLIATANQGSEATYESGFVIDKFPISRPNLTFSTLTVSNMSPEDSSIYLCSVERRDTLENTFGSGTRLTVV.

As to this clone: Other DNA sequences in this sample translate to the same CDR3. The gene calls are TRBV18 and TRBJ1-1; D is possibly TRBD1 (5 bases). This CDR3 has 14 amino acids. V shed 2 bases and J shed 1 base, with 8 bases lying between them. The germline gives CDR1 KGHSH, CDR2 LQKENI. CDR3 coding DNA: TGTGCCAGCTCACCAGGGCAGGGGAACACTGAAGCTTTCTTT. This sequence encodes CASSPGQGNTEAFF.

The chain employs TRBV6-5 and TRBJ1-4; D ambiguous. CDR1 MNHEY and CDR2 SVGAGI come from the germline V gene. Trimming took off 6 bases at V and 4 bases at J, with 15 bases between the two ends. The CDR3 has 15 residues. The CDR3 region has the DNA TGTGCCAGCAGCCGCGTGGCAGGAGATAATGAAAAACTGTTTTTT. Translating it yields CASSRVAGDNEKLFF.

The chain employs TRBV7-9 and TRBJ2-5; 8 positions agree with TRBD2. Per germline, CDR1 SEHNR and CDR2 FQNEAQ (reference sequence). The V and J ends lost 5 bases and 2 bases, in that order; junction bases with no gene match: 10. CDR3 length: 16 residues. Written as DNA, the CDR3 is TGTGCCAGCAGCCCCTATAGCGGGGAGCTTCAAGAGACCCAGTACTTC. This translates into CASSPYSGELQETQYF. Full variable domain (outside the CDR3, taken from reference TRBV7-9 and TRBJ2-5): DTGVSQNPRHKITKRGQNVTFRCDPISEHNRLYWYRQTLGQGPEFLTYFQNEAQLEKSRLLSDRFSAERPKGSFSTLEIQRTEQGDSAMYLCASSPYSGELQETQYFGPGTRLLVL.

The J gene is TRBJ1-4, the V gene TRBV9, with D perhaps matching TRBD1 (5 bases). The CDR3 is 16 residues long. Trimming stripped 0 bases from V and 1 base from J, with 10 bases between. Germline assignment: CDR1 SGDLS and CDR2 YYNGEE. Written as DNA, the CDR3 is TGTGCCAGCAGCGTAGGAGGGGCACGAACTAATGAAAAACTGTTTTTT. It translates to CASSVGGARTNEKLFF.

The rearrangement joins TRBV6-4 to TRBJ2-5; 8 bases line up with TRBD1. V was clipped by 4 bases and J by 2 bases; unmatched bases: 15. There are 18 residues in the CDR3. The germline V gene has CDR1 MRHNA and CDR2 SNTAGT. The CDR3 DNA is TGTGCCAGCAGTGGCGGGACAGGACGACTCCCGATTCAAGAGACCCAGTACTTC. Its translation is CASSGGTGRLPIQETQYF.

Here the CDR3 reads CASSPRQTYYEQYF. CDR3 coding DNA: TGTGCCAGCAGCCCGAGACAGACTTACTACGAGCAGTACTTC. The gene calls are TRBV7-9 and TRBJ2-7; D may be TRBD1 (5 bases). The CDR3 extends over 14 amino acids. From germline, CDR1 is SEHNR and CDR2 FQNEAQ (reference sequence). The V end lost 5 bases, the J end lost 3 bases, and 14 bases lay between the germline ends.

This clone was recorded a few times. The DNA of the CDR3 is TGTGCCAGCACCCGGGACCGGAATAATGAAAAACTGTTTTTT. It encodes CASTRDRNNEKLFF. The chain combines TRBV11-1 with TRBJ1-4; TRBD1 might be the D (5 bases). Germline V gene data show CDR1 as SGHAT and CDR2 as FQDESV (reference sequence). This CDR3 has 14 residues. V lost 7 bases to trimming and J lost 4 bases, with 13 bases between them.